The next 14 T cell receptor beta chains were all read from a single sample in a study of CD8+CD57+ T cells in acquired aplastic anemia. The template for TCR beta VDJ and CDR3 sequence profiling was genomic DNA. TCRdb analysed the reads with MiXCR anew, one entry per CDR3 protein. The top ten hold less than 0.85% of the sample, which has just over 450,000 distinct CDR3 sequences, over 25% seen once. Patients chosen for sequencing had shown CD8+CD57+ cell expansion by flow cytometry. The source material was sorted CD4+, CD8+, or CD8+CD57+ T cells (not recorded which) from PBMCs. The receptor source for this set is a human donor with aplastic anemia.

This chain links TRBV19 with TRBJ1-6; 9 nucleotides align to TRBD1. With 4 bases clipped from V and 9 bases from J, the junction kept 4 bases outside the gene matches. Germline assignment: CDR1 LNHDA and CDR2 SQIVND (reference sequence). The CDR3 runs to 14 residues. The CDR3 is CASSTDRGRSPLHF. The DNA for the CDR3 is TGTGCCAGTAGTACGGACAGGGGTCGTTCACCCCTCCACTTT.

The V call is TRBV4-1, the J call TRBJ1-1; D is perhaps TRBD1 (6 bases). The V gene lost 0 bases and the J gene lost 1 base, with 15 bases spanning the gap. CDR3 length: 17 residues. The germline CDR1 and CDR2 sequences are MGHRA and YSYEKL. DNA of the CDR3: TGCGCCAGCAGCCAAGATCCGGACAGCGAGAAGAACACTGAAGCTTTCTTT. Amino acids: CASSQDPDSEKNTEAFF.

This clonotype was recorded at least ten times. J is TRBJ2-2 and V is TRBV20-1; D gene unclear. The V end was cut by 5 bases, the J end by 0 bases, with 10 bases between. Germline loops: CDR1 DFQATT, CDR2 SNEGSKA (reference sequence). The CDR3 length is 14 residues. The CDR3 sequence is CSALQRANTGELFF. The CDR3 DNA sequence: TGCAGTGCTCTTCAACGTGCGAACACCGGGGAGCTGTTTTTT.

This clonotype has ten or more counts. This sequence joins TRBV15 and TRBJ2-3; D tentatively fits TRBD1 or TRBD2 (5 bases each). This CDR3 is built from 15 residues. The germline V and J ends were trimmed by 0 bases and 2 bases, with 9 bases remaining between them. Germline loops: CDR1 LNHNV, CDR2 YYDKDF (reference sequence). CDR3 DNA sequence: TGTGCCACCAGCAGAGACAGGGACGACACAGATACGCAGTATTTT. This sequence encodes CATSRDRDDTDTQYF.

On this clonotype itself: One end of the junction varies from germline; a read error may be responsible. The chain links TRBV10-3 to TRBJ2-5; 7 bases map to TRBD1. This CDR3 has 14 amino acids. The germline V gene encodes CDR1 ENHRY and CDR2 SYGVKD. The CDR3 here is CASSAVQGKGTQYF. The CDR3 nucleotides are TGTGCCAGCAGTGCAGTACAGGGGAAAGGGACCCAGTACTTC.

The V and J genes are TRBV7-2 and TRBJ1-4; 9 positions agree with TRBD1. Germline assignment: CDR1 SGHTA and CDR2 FQGNSA. Losses at the gene ends were 5 bases for V and 7 bases for J; bases not matched to a gene: 8. The CDR3 spans 15 residues. The CDR3 sequence is CASSPTTGGSEKLFF. CDR3 coding DNA: TGTGCCAGCAGCCCTACGACAGGGGGAAGTGAAAAACTGTTTTTT.

V usage is TRBV19 and J usage is TRBJ2-5; TRBD2 agrees at 11 bases. The V gene end was trimmed by 3 bases and the J gene end by 5 bases; junction bases not matched to a gene: 5. Germline loops: CDR1 LNHDA, CDR2 SQIVND (reference sequence). The CDR3 totals 15 residues. In DNA, the CDR3 is TGTGCCAGTAGTATTACTAGCGGGGGTGCCGAGACCCAGTACTTC. Translated: CASSITSGGAETQYF.

V gene TRBV11-1 combines with J gene TRBJ2-1, with D uncertain. The CDR3 loop spans 14 amino acids. CDR1 SGHAT and CDR2 FQDESV come from the germline V gene (reference sequence). Trimming took 0 bases from V and 0 from J, leaving 3 bases between them. The CDR3 DNA reads TGTGCCAGCAGCTTAGCTCACTCCTACAATGAGCAGTTCTTC. Amino acids: CASSLAHSYNEQFF.

CDR3 loop: CAISLVARGYEQYF. Written as DNA, the CDR3 is TGTGCCATCAGTTTAGTAGCCAGAGGATACGAGCAGTACTTC. This sequence joins TRBV10-3 and TRBJ2-7; D gene ambiguous. Germline assignment: CDR1 ENHRY and CDR2 SYGVKD. The CDR3 runs 14 residues. Trimming shortened V by 5 bases and J by 4 bases, and 15 bases separated the two germline ends.

This clonotype has a handful of counts. The genes are TRBV4-3 and TRBJ2-7; D remains unclear. With 0 bases removed from V and 1 base from J, the gap between germline ends came to 10 bases. Germline assignment: CDR1 LGHNA and CDR2 YSLEER. The CDR3 covers 15 residues. The CDR3 DNA follows: TGCGCCAGCAGCCAAGACTACAAACAATCCTACGAGCAGTACTTC. Protein sequence: CASSQDYKQSYEQYF.

This clonotype appeared once. The chain recombines TRBV29-1 with TRBJ1-1; 8 positions agree with TRBD1. CDR1 and CDR2 from the germline V gene are SQVTM and ANQGSEA. This CDR3 is built from 13 residues. V trimming: 4 bases; J trimming: 4 bases; junction bases outside the gene matches: 5. The DNA for the CDR3 is TGCAGCGTTGCCCAGGGGGCTGGCACTGAAGCTTTCTTT. Translation: CSVAQGAGTEAFF.

In this sample, this clonotype turned up many times. The CDR3 sequence is CASSQEGQNSPLHF. The DNA for the CDR3 is TGTGCCAGCAGCCAAGAAGGACAGAATTCACCCCTCCACTTT. The gene calls are TRBV4-2 and TRBJ1-6; weak D call: TRBD1 (6 bases). CDR3 length equals 14 residues. Germline CDR1 and CDR2: LGHNA and YNFKEQ. The V and J ends lost 0 bases and 7 bases respectively, with 7 bases between them.

This chain links TRBV25-1 with TRBJ2-6; D is uncertain. Looked up from germline, CDR1 is MGHDK and CDR2 is SYGVNS. The CDR3 is made up of 13 amino acids. Trimming removed 5 bases from V and 4 bases from J, with 6 bases in between. CDR3 coding DNA: TGTGCCAGCAGTAATACCGGGGCCAACGTCCTGACTTTC. Amino acids: CASSNTGANVLTF.

This clonotype showed up many times. The chain carries TRBV7-2 and TRBJ1-6, with D possibly TRBD1 on 6 matching bases. This CDR3 contains 16 residues. Trimming removed 4 bases at V and 5 bases at J, with 15 bases between. Germline V gene sequence: CDR1 SGHTA, CDR2 FQGNSA. The CDR3 protein is CASSSGQPIDNSPLHF. CDR3 DNA sequence: TGTGCCAGCAGCTCTGGACAGCCGATAGATAATTCACCCCTCCACTTT.